The rows below give T cell receptor beta chains drawn from one sample of a study of identifying expanded T cells in peripheral blood. The table came from immunoSEQ multiplex PCR; TCRdb's copy has only in-frame clones and leaves some out. The table has 100,000 or so clones, roughly 89% seen once. Sequencing was performed on blood. These receptor sequences come from a person between 18 and 75 years old in good health. CDR3s include the opening cysteine and the closing phenylalanine or tryptophan. The D gene is left open where the match is weak. For some rows the clone size is stated as once, few or many, or as a class when expanded; others skip it.

V gene: TRBV10-1; J gene: TRBJ2-3; clone size: NA; D gene: NA; CDR3 DNA: TGCGCCAGCAGTGATCCCGTCACAGATACGCAGTATTTT; CDR3 protein: CASSDPVTDTQYF
V gene: TRBV2; J gene: TRBJ2-5; clone size: NA; D gene: NA; CDR3 DNA: TGTGCCAGCAGGGGGGGCTACCAAGAGACCCAGTACTTC; CDR3 protein: CASRGGYQETQYF
V gene: TRBV9; J gene: TRBJ1-1; clone size: NA; D gene: NA; CDR3 DNA: TGTGCCAGCAGCGTAGTCCCGGGGACTGAAGCTTTCTTT; CDR3 protein: CASSVVPGTEAFF
V gene: TRBV5-4; J gene: TRBJ2-3; clone size: few; D gene: TRBD2; CDR3 DNA: TGTGCCAGCAGCTTGGGAGCGGGGGTTAGCACAGATACGCAGTATTTT; CDR3 protein: CASSLGAGVSTDTQYF
V gene: TRBV10-3; J gene: TRBJ1-4; clone size: NA; D gene: NA; CDR3 DNA: TGTGCCATCAGTGTAGACCTTGCAACTAATGAAAAACTGTTTTTT; CDR3 protein: CAISVDLATNEKLFF
V gene: TRBV6-5; J gene: TRBJ1-2; clone size: few; D gene: TRBD1; CDR3 DNA: TGTGCCAGCAGTTACTCCGGGACAGCCTATGGCTACACCTTC; CDR3 protein: CASSYSGTAYGYTF
V gene: TRBV7-9; J gene: TRBJ2-7; clone size: NA; D gene: NA; CDR3 DNA: TGTGCCAGCACCCTCGGAGGGGACGAGCAGTACTTC; CDR3 protein: CASTLGGDEQYF
V gene: TRBV5-3; J gene: TRBJ2-2; clone size: NA; D gene: NA; CDR3 DNA: TGTGCCAGAAGTATCGACCAATTAGCCACCGGGGAGCTGTTTTTT; CDR3 protein: CARSIDQLATGELFF
V gene: TRBV7-2; J gene: TRBJ2-7; clone size: NA; D gene: NA; CDR3 DNA: TGTGCCAGCAGCTTAGCGCTTTACAGCCCATACTACGAGCAGTACTTC; CDR3 protein: CASSLALYSPYYEQYF
V gene: TRBV27; J gene: TRBJ1-3; clone size: NA; D gene: NA; CDR3 DNA: TGTGCCAGCAGTAAACTCGGGCCTCTCTCTGGAAACACCATATATTTT; CDR3 protein: CASSKLGPLSGNTIYF
V gene: TRBV5-5; J gene: TRBJ2-7; clone size: NA; D gene: NA; CDR3 DNA: TGTGCCAGCAGCTTGTCGGACTACCTCCCCTACGAGCAGTACTTC; CDR3 protein: CASSLSDYLPYEQYF
V gene: TRBV5-1; J gene: TRBJ1-6; clone size: NA; D gene: NA; CDR3 DNA: TGCGCCAGCAGCTTGGGCGGCCCCTATAATTCACCCCTCCACTTT; CDR3 protein: CASSLGGPYNSPLHF
V gene: TRBV2; J gene: TRBJ2-3; clone size: NA; D gene: NA; CDR3 DNA: TGTGCCAGCAGTGAGAGTTGGGCAGGGGAGAGAGATACGCAGTATTTT; CDR3 protein: CASSESWAGERDTQYF
V gene: TRBV25-1; J gene: TRBJ2-1; clone size: NA; D gene: TRBD2; CDR3 DNA: TGTGCCAGCAGTCCGCCGGGACTAGCTGGATCGGGGGAGTTCTTC; CDR3 protein: CASSPPGLAGSGEFF
V gene: TRBV19; J gene: TRBJ2-7; clone size: few; D gene: TRBD1; CDR3 DNA: TGTGCCAGTAGTGTGGGTGAGGGACAGGGTTTCCACGAGCAGTACTTC; CDR3 protein: CASSVGEGQGFHEQYF
V gene: TRBV7-6; J gene: TRBJ1-1; clone size: once; D gene: NA; CDR3 DNA: TGTGCCAGCAGCTTATCGGGTCCGGGAGCTTTGAACACTGAAGCTTTCTTT; CDR3 protein: CASSLSGPGALNTEAFF
V gene: TRBV7-2; J gene: TRBJ1-2; clone size: NA; D gene: NA; CDR3 DNA: TGTGCCAGCAGCTCTGGACGGTACTATGGCTACACCTTC; CDR3 protein: CASSSGRYYGYTF
V gene: TRBV7-8; J gene: TRBJ1-5; clone size: NA; D gene: NA; CDR3 DNA: TGTGCCAGCAGCCTGGGGGTGAAGCCCCAGCATTTT; CDR3 protein: CASSLGVKPQHF
V gene: TRBV19; J gene: TRBJ2-3; clone size: NA; D gene: TRBD2; CDR3 DNA: TGTGCCAGTAGTAAAGCGGGGGGGGGTTTCTATAACCCCCCGTATTTT; CDR3 protein: CASSKAGGGFYNPPYF
V gene: TRBV9; J gene: TRBJ2-7; clone size: NA; D gene: TRBD2; CDR3 DNA: TGTGCCAGCAGCGGAGGGAGAAGCGGGGCCTGGGAGCAGTACTTC; CDR3 protein: CASSGGRSGAWEQYF
V gene: TRBV19; J gene: TRBJ2-3; clone size: NA; D gene: NA; CDR3 DNA: TGTGCCAGTAGTATCGCACCAATTAGCGAACGCACAGATACGCAGTATTTT; CDR3 protein: CASSIAPISERTDTQYF
V gene: TRBV7-8; J gene: TRBJ1-2; clone size: NA; D gene: NA; CDR3 DNA: TGTGCCAGCAGCTTATTCGGGGACGGCTACACCTTC; CDR3 protein: CASSLFGDGYTF
V gene: TRBV6-5; J gene: TRBJ2-3; clone size: NA; D gene: NA; CDR3 DNA: TGTGCCAGCAGTTCTCCGGCGCAGGGGTCAGATACGCAGTATTTT; CDR3 protein: CASSSPAQGSDTQYF
V gene: TRBV21-1; J gene: TRBJ2-5; clone size: once; D gene: NA; CDR3 DNA: TGTGCCAGCAGCCCCCAGGACAGGGGGGAGACCCAGTACTTC; CDR3 protein: CASSPQDRGETQYF
V gene: TRBV29-1; J gene: TRBJ2-1; clone size: NA; D gene: NA; CDR3 DNA: TGCAGCGTTGAAGACGGGGGACTTCGTTTCTCCTACAATGAGCAGTTCTTC; CDR3 protein: CSVEDGGLRFSYNEQFF
V gene: TRBV29-1; J gene: TRBJ2-1; clone size: NA; D gene: NA; CDR3 DNA: TGCAGCGTTCTGTCTGGGGCGGTTGGGGTCTTC; CDR3 protein: CSVLSGAVGVF
V gene: TRBV19; J gene: TRBJ1-2; clone size: few; D gene: NA; CDR3 DNA: TGTGCCAGTAGTATAGAGGTCAACTATGGCTACACCTTC; CDR3 protein: CASSIEVNYGYTF
V gene: TRBV18; J gene: TRBJ2-4; clone size: NA; D gene: NA; CDR3 DNA: TGTGCCAGCTCACCCTGGCAGGGCAAGGAAAACATTCAGTACTTC; CDR3 protein: CASSPWQGKENIQYF
V gene: TRBV7-9; J gene: TRBJ2-3; clone size: NA; D gene: TRBD2; CDR3 DNA: TGTGCCAGCAGCTTACAGGGTAGCGGGGCAGATACGCAGTATTTT; CDR3 protein: CASSLQGSGADTQYF
V gene: TRBV13; J gene: TRBJ2-7; clone size: NA; D gene: NA; CDR3 DNA: TGTGCCAGCAGCTTATATGGGAAGGGATTCCACGAGCAGTACTTC; CDR3 protein: CASSLYGKGFHEQYF
V gene: TRBV4-3; J gene: TRBJ2-5; clone size: NA; D gene: TRBD1; CDR3 DNA: TGCGCCAGCAGCCAAGATTATCGAACAGAAAGGGGGCCCCAAGAGACCCAGTACTTC; CDR3 protein: CASSQDYRTERGPQETQYF
V gene: TRBV7-2; J gene: TRBJ1-2; clone size: NA; D gene: NA; CDR3 DNA: TGTGCCAGCAGCTTTTCCACAGGGATGGGAGGCTACACCTTC; CDR3 protein: CASSFSTGMGGYTF
V gene: TRBV15; J gene: TRBJ1-4; clone size: NA; D gene: NA; CDR3 DNA: TGTGCCACCAGCAGATGGTCCGACCTCCCCTCCGTACTGTTTTTT; CDR3 protein: CATSRWSDLPSVLFF
V gene: TRBV5-5; J gene: TRBJ2-2; clone size: NA; D gene: NA; CDR3 DNA: TGTGCCAGCAGCCACCAAGACGGCAGGGCGTCAAGGCGGTCCGGGGAGCTGTTTTTT; CDR3 protein: CASSHQDGRASRRSGELFF
V gene: TRBV4-2; J gene: TRBJ1-6; clone size: few; D gene: NA; CDR3 DNA: TGTGCCAGCAGCCTCCCGCCGGGGCCCCATTCACCCCTCCACTTT; CDR3 protein: CASSLPPGPHSPLHF
V gene: TRBV7-2; J gene: TRBJ2-1; clone size: NA; D gene: NA; CDR3 DNA: TGTGCCAGCAGCTTAGCAGGGGACTACAATGAGCAGTTCTTC; CDR3 protein: CASSLAGDYNEQFF
V gene: TRBV19; J gene: TRBJ1-6; clone size: few; D gene: TRBD1; CDR3 DNA: TGTGCCAGTAGTATAACACAGGGGGCAGAAGGGTCACCCCTCCACTTT; CDR3 protein: CASSITQGAEGSPLHF
V gene: TRBV6-5; J gene: TRBJ2-3; clone size: NA; D gene: NA; CDR3 DNA: TGTGCCAGCACCAGCACAGATACGCAGTATTTT; CDR3 protein: CASTSTDTQYF
V gene: TRBV10-3; J gene: TRBJ2-3; clone size: NA; D gene: NA; CDR3 DNA: TGTGCCATCGGCTACACAGATACGCAGTATTTT; CDR3 protein: CAIGYTDTQYF
V gene: TRBV18; J gene: TRBJ1-4; clone size: NA; D gene: TRBD1; CDR3 DNA: TGTGCCAGCTCACCCAGGGGGCGGAGGACTAATGAAAAACTGTTTTTT; CDR3 protein: CASSPRGRRTNEKLFF
V gene: TRBV7-2; J gene: TRBJ2-7; clone size: NA; D gene: NA; CDR3 DNA: TGTGCCAGCAGCTTAGCTATTAACAAAGTGTACGAGCAGTACTTC; CDR3 protein: CASSLAINKVYEQYF
V gene: TRBV10-1; J gene: TRBJ2-3; clone size: few; D gene: NA; CDR3 DNA: TGCGCCAGCAGTGGACAGTTCTCGGATACGCAGTATTTT; CDR3 protein: CASSGQFSDTQYF
V gene: TRBV7-7; J gene: TRBJ2-5; clone size: NA; D gene: TRBD1; CDR3 DNA: TGTGCCAGCAGCTTCTCCGGGACAGGGTCCCGGGGGACCCAGTACTTC; CDR3 protein: CASSFSGTGSRGTQYF
V gene: TRBV5-1; J gene: TRBJ2-3; clone size: NA; D gene: NA; CDR3 DNA: TGCGCCAGCAGCTTGAGATCAGGTGGGGATACGCAGTATTTT; CDR3 protein: CASSLRSGGDTQYF
V gene: TRBV28; J gene: TRBJ2-5; clone size: NA; D gene: NA; CDR3 DNA: TGTGCCAGCAGTCCGGCTACGACTAACTTAATGGAGACCCAGTACTTC; CDR3 protein: CASSPATTNLMETQYF
V gene: TRBV5-4; J gene: TRBJ1-6; clone size: NA; D gene: NA; CDR3 DNA: TGTGCCAGCAGCTTGGATCAAGGGGGGCATTCACCCCTCCACTTT; CDR3 protein: CASSLDQGGHSPLHF
V gene: TRBV10-3; J gene: TRBJ1-1; clone size: few; D gene: NA; CDR3 DNA: TGTGCCATCAGTGAGTCCCAGGGCTTGGACACTGAAGCTTTCTTT; CDR3 protein: CAISESQGLDTEAFF
V gene: TRBV5-6; J gene: TRBJ2-3; clone size: once; D gene: NA; CDR3 DNA: TGTGCCAGCAGCTTGGCCGTCACAGATACGCAGTATTTT; CDR3 protein: CASSLAVTDTQYF
V gene: TRBV5-1; J gene: TRBJ2-7; clone size: NA; D gene: TRBD1; CDR3 DNA: TGCGCCAGCAGCAACCGGGACAGAAGCGAGCAGTACTTC; CDR3 protein: CASSNRDRSEQYF
V gene: TRBV11-2; J gene: TRBJ2-7; clone size: NA; D gene: NA; CDR3 DNA: TGTGCCAGCAGCCGATATTCGACAGCAACCTACGAGCAGTACTTC; CDR3 protein: CASSRYSTATYEQYF
V gene: TRBV7-2; J gene: TRBJ2-7; clone size: NA; D gene: TRBD1; CDR3 DNA: TGTGCCAGCAGCCCCCTGGGACAGGCGATCTCCTACGAGCAGTACTTC; CDR3 protein: CASSPLGQAISYEQYF